This T cell receptor (beta chain) is drawn from a study of cytomegalovirus exposure and HLA in healthy donors. Primers: 60 Vbeta forward and 13 Jbeta reverse. As processed by the authors: Among the unique TCR beta chains that a later analysis counted, about 81 million in all, about 10 million were shared. Generated by immunoSEQ multiplex PCR, the TCRdb table keeps only in-frame clones and is missing some. V, J and clone size derive from that table, while D and trimming were established from the DNA sequence. The sample has about 80,000 clones; 65% to 85% are singletons. Per germline, CDR1 KGHSH and CDR2 LQKENI. V was clipped by 0 bases and J by 7 bases, with 19 bases between them. The length of the CDR3 is 16 residues.

The sequence was obtained from a man aged 50 or older in good health and CMV-seronegative. Material for sequencing was PBMCs. The chain couples TRBV18 to TRBJ2-7; perhaps TRBD1 as D (6 bases). CDR3 nucleotide sequence: TGTGCCAGCTCACCACCGGTCCAGGGGCACCCGGGGGAGCAGTACTTC. It is translated as CASSPPVQGHPGEQYF.